The source of this TCR beta chain is a study of blood T cell repertoires in COVID-19 (dated by TCRdb to the early 2020s). Regarding the complete study: Samples covering the acute and convalescent phases of COVID-19 were provided by collaborators in the United States, Italy and Spain. The material from the prospective study consisted of cDNA or gDNA derived from T cells, B-cell-depleted T cells, or PBMCs. The dataset comprised deeply sampled blood TCRbeta repertoires from subjects exposed to, actively infected with, or recovered from COVID-19. The repertoires were released in a freely available public database meant as a resource for research on the immune response to SARS-CoV-2. The samples were drawn from the first 160 participants of the ongoing ImmuneRACE study and from roughly 1,300 subjects provided by 6 global collaborators. Nearly every sample came with metadata listing a de-identified subject ID, COVID-19 status, age in years and sex. Where available, HLA class I and class II types were obtained from metadata supplied by the sample provider rather than from assay-based typing.

At one collaborating source in Seattle, patients were enrolled during active infection and were followed longitudinally through the course of disease. Each collaborating institution followed its own protocols to collect whole blood in K2EDTA tubes. For TCRbeta analysis, collaborator samples were shipped as frozen whole blood, as isolated PBMCs, or as DNA extracted from either sample type. The immunoSEQ Assay, a bias-controlled multiplex PCR, was used to amplify TCRbeta CDR3 regions from genomic DNA. The authors processed their data as follows. The number of nucleated cells in each sample was estimated from the amplification of reference gene primers within the assay. To quantify the absolute abundance of each unique TCRbeta CDR3 rearrangement, sequence reads were collapsed and filtered. For each sample, productive Simpson clonality was calculated as the square root of Simpson's diversity index across productive rearrangements. Drawn from immuneACCESS, this table holds only the in-frame rearrangements with V and J called that TCRdb kept. Clones are partly lost; checked studies trace under half to an unresolved V gene and leave the rest unexplained. The V and J calls and clone size come from that table; D and trimming were worked out from the DNA. This sample is represented by 85,000 to 100,000 clones; around 88% of them were singletons. The top ten hold around 1.9% of the sample.

A remark on this clone: It lacks a known antigen. Base qualities are missing; no much larger clone stands one base away.

Beyond this particular receptor, the publication reports: Clinical and demographic metadata were provided uncurated, with the amount varying by source and participant.

Trimming costs V 5 bases and J 0 bases, and their ends lie 8 bases apart. Measured from the cysteine to the phenylalanine, the CDR3 is 14 residues long. Kept here is only the CDR3 DNA, which spans 42 bases and is read in frame from base 1. Taken from the germline V gene, the CDR1 and CDR2 loops are SGHTA and FQGNSA. The sequenced sample was peripheral blood. This TCR derives from a man in his fifties or sixties with COVID-19, enrolled during active disease. The chain is assembled from TRBV7-2 and TRBJ1-5; the D gene cannot be named for sure. At the DNA level, the sequence is TGTGCCAGCAGCCTACAGTCTAGCAATCAGCCCCAGCATTTT. Its protein reads: CASSLQSSNQPQHF. The CDR3, completed at both ends by the reference TRBV7-2 and TRBJ1-5 genes, gives the full variable domain GAGVSQSPSNKVTEKGKDVELRCDPISGHTALYWYRQSLGQGLEFLIYFQGNSAPDKSGLPSDRFSAERTGGSVSTLTIQRTQQEDSAVYLCASSLQSSNQPQHFGDGTRLSIL.